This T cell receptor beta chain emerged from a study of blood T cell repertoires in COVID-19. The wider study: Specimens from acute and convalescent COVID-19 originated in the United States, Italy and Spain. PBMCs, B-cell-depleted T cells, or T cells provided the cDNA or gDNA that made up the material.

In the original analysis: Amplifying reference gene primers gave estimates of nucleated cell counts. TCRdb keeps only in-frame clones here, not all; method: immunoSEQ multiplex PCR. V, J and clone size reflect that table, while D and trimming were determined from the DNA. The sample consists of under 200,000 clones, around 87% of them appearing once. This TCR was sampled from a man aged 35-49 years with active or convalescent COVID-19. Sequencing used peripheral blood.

The CDR3 region has the DNA TGTGCCAGCAGTTACTCCGGGACAGTCTATGGCTACACCTTC. Encoded protein: CASSYSGTVYGYTF. The chain couples TRBV6-5 to TRBJ1-2; TRBD1 agrees at 7 bases. Trimming removed 0 bases from V and 4 bases from J; junction bases left unmatched: 2. CDR1 is MNHEY and CDR2 is SVGAGI in the germline V gene. The CDR3 contains 14 residues.